These 30 T cell receptor beta chains share one sample of origin, sequenced in a study of T cell responses to AZD1222 COVID-19 vaccine. TCRdb's copy holds only in-frame clones and misses some; the assay was immunoSEQ multiplex PCR. The data contain roughly 130,000 clones, 85% to 90% of them singletons. Sequencing was performed on peripheral blood, taken on day 0 of AZD1222 vaccination. The receptors derive from an adult in good health.

This chain connects TRBV11-2 to TRBJ2-1; 8 nucleotides agree with TRBD2. The ends lost 6 bases at V and 1 base at J; junction bases unmatched: 5. Per germline, CDR1 SGHAT and CDR2 FQNNGV. CDR3 length: 15 residues. The CDR3 bases are TGTGCCAGCAGACTCTCGGGGGGGTCCTACAATGAGCAGTTCTTC. Its translation is CASRLSGGSYNEQFF.

The genes are TRBV5-1 and TRBJ2-1; TRBD1 agrees at 9 bases. CDR3 size: 16 residues. Germline V CDR1 and CDR2: SGHRS, YFSETQ. Germline trimming cut 0 bases from V and 0 bases from J; bases unmatched to any gene: 1. In DNA form, the CDR3 reads TGCGCCAGCAGCTTGGGGGACAGGGCCTCCTACAATGAGCAGTTCTTC. It encodes CASSLGDRASYNEQFF.

This chain links TRBV6-5 with TRBJ1-3; no firm D call. The CDR3 sequence is 12 residues long. Germline values: CDR1 MNHEY, CDR2 SVGAGI. Deletions cut 11 bases from V and 2 bases from J, with 10 bases between. DNA for the CDR3: TGTGCCGTTGGAGTCCCTGGAAACACCATATATTTT. The encoded protein is CAVGVPGNTIYF.

The sample holds a few counts of this clone. The rearrangement uses TRBV19 and TRBJ1-5; D unclear. The CDR3 totals 16 residues. Deletions cut 6 bases from V and 3 bases from J, with 18 bases between. Germline CDR1 LNHDA, CDR2 SQIVND (reference sequence). The CDR3 sequence is CASRPGRNGVNQPQHF. The CDR3 DNA follows: TGTGCCAGTAGACCTGGGAGGAACGGGGTCAATCAGCCCCAGCATTTT.

For this clone: The sample has other DNA sequences that encode this CDR3 too. This CDR3 is CASSLGQGAYEQYF. Written as DNA, the CDR3 is TGTGCCAGCAGTTTAGGGCAGGGCGCCTACGAGCAGTACTTC. The rearrangement joins TRBV27 to TRBJ2-7, with a possible D match to TRBD1 (5 bases). The CDR3 is made up of 14 amino acids. Germline V lookup: CDR1 MNHEY, CDR2 SMNVEV (reference sequence). Trimming pared 2 bases from V and 2 bases from J, leaving 10 bases between.

The rearrangement links TRBV5-4 to TRBJ2-1; D perhaps matches TRBD2 (6 bases). V lost 0 bases and J 12 bases, leaving 16 bases between the germline ends. This CDR3 spans 14 amino acids. Germline CDR1 SGHNT, CDR2 YYREEE (reference sequence). In DNA form, the CDR3 reads TGTGCCAGCAGCTTGGGCGCGGCCTGGGACTCGCAGTTCTTC. Encoded protein: CASSLGAAWDSQFF. The full variable domain, its missing parts supplied by reference TRBV5-4 and TRBJ2-1, is ETGVTQSPTHLIKTRGQQVTLRCSSQSGHNTVSWYQQALGQGPQFIFQYYREEENGRGNFPPRFSGLQFPNYSSELNVNALELDDSALYLCASSLGAAWDSQFFGPGTRLTVL.

The CDR3 spells CASSPRWANTEAFF. CDR3 coding DNA: TGTGCCAGCAGCCCACGGTGGGCGAACACTGAAGCTTTCTTT. The chain links TRBV7-9 to TRBJ1-1, with D hard to call. Per germline, CDR1 SEHNR and CDR2 FQNEAQ (reference sequence). Trimming cost V 5 bases and J 1 base, with 11 bases left between them. This CDR3 region has 14 residues.

Worth noting for this clone: One junction end disagrees with the germline gene, perhaps due to a read error. This chain links TRBV5-4 with TRBJ2-1; D call uncertain. Germline assignment: CDR1 SGHNT and CDR2 YYREEE (reference sequence). CDR3 length equals 12 residues. The CDR3 protein is CVSSTAHDEQFF. The CDR3 DNA reads TGTGTCAGCAGCACCGCCCATGATGAGCAGTTCTTC.

This chain links TRBV18 with TRBJ2-3, with 7 bases aligning to TRBD1. In germline, CDR1 is KGHSH, CDR2 LQKENI. The CDR3 contains 17 residues. V lost 1 base to trimming and J lost 2 bases; unmatched junction nucleotides: 9. The CDR3 here is CASSPLAVGQNTDTQYF. CDR3 sequence (DNA): TGTGCCAGCTCACCACTTGCCGTGGGACAGAACACAGATACGCAGTATTTT.

The chain couples TRBV19 to TRBJ1-1, with D unresolved. Germline V CDR1 and CDR2: LNHDA, SQIVND (reference sequence). Trimming took 4 bases from V and 4 from J, leaving 7 bases between them. This CDR3 comprises 12 residues. CDR3 coding DNA: TGTGCCAGTAGTAGGGTGTTCACTGAAGCTTTCTTT. The encoded protein is CASSRVFTEAFF.

The rearrangement links TRBV18 to TRBJ2-7; D gene ambiguous. V lost 6 bases and J lost 3, with 3 bases in between. Per germline, CDR1 KGHSH and CDR2 LQKENI. The CDR3 totals 10 residues. CDR3 nucleotide sequence: TGTGCCAGCTCTAACTACGAGCAGTACTTC. Translating gives CASSNYEQYF.

The V call is TRBV5-1, the J call TRBJ2-2; maybe TRBD2 (6 bases). Germline V CDR1 and CDR2: SGHRS, YFSETQ. Trimming took off 2 bases at V and 3 bases at J, with 14 bases between the two ends. The CDR3 runs to 16 residues. The CDR3 region is CASSFFSGIDTGELFF. The DNA of the CDR3 is TGCGCCAGCAGCTTTTTTAGCGGTATAGACACCGGGGAGCTGTTTTTT.

This chain connects TRBV10-2 to TRBJ2-3, with TRBD2 identical over 11 bases. Looked up from germline, CDR1 is WSHSY and CDR2 is SAAADI. The CDR3 consists of 19 residues. The V segment lost 5 bases and the J segment 3 bases; nucleotides outside the gene matches: 16. CDR3 nucleotide sequence: TGCGCCAGCAGTCCCGGGGTAGCGGGAGGGACCCCTGGAACAGATACGCAGTATTTT. Translated, it gives CASSPGVAGGTPGTDTQYF.

Only a few counts were recorded for this clone. This same CDR3 is encoded by further DNA sequences in the sample. The chain links TRBV5-1 to TRBJ2-7; the match to TRBD2 covers 12 bases. The CDR3 length is 14 residues. In germline, CDR1 is SGHRS, CDR2 YFSETQ. Losses at the gene ends were 4 bases for V and 4 bases for J; bases not matched to a gene: 3. The CDR3 sequence: CASSPGLAGYEQYF. The CDR3 coding sequence is TGCGCCAGCAGCCCGGGACTAGCGGGTTACGAGCAGTACTTC.

The chain employs TRBV6-5 and TRBJ1-5; D gene ambiguous. The CDR3 extends over 13 amino acids. CDR1 MNHEY and CDR2 SVGAGI come from the germline V gene. Deletions cut 3 bases from V and 7 bases from J, with 10 bases between. CDR3 amino acids: CASSYWLGQPQHF. The CDR3 DNA reads as TGTGCCAGCAGTTATTGGCTGGGGCAGCCCCAGCATTTT.

The chain couples TRBV3-1 (or the pseudogene TRBV3-2) to TRBJ1-1, with a tentative D call TRBD1 (6 bases). The CDR3 has 14 amino acids. Trimming took off 0 bases at V and 7 bases at J, with 12 bases between the two ends. From germline, CDR1 is LGHDT and CDR2 YNNKEL (reference sequence). In DNA form, the CDR3 reads TGTGCCAGCAGCCAAGATAGGGGGGGCTTTGAAGCTTTCTTT. Residues: CASSQDRGGFEAFF.

The chain carries TRBV5-4 and TRBJ2-7; 7 bases map to TRBD1. Germline-derived CDR1 and CDR2 are SGHNT and YYREEE (reference sequence). Trimming at V came to 5 bases and at J to 1 base, leaving 6 bases not matched to a gene. The CDR3 spans 14 residues. This chain's CDR3 is CASSTGDKSYEQYF. The CDR3 DNA sequence: TGTGCCAGCAGTACAGGGGACAAATCCTACGAGCAGTACTTC.

This chain links TRBV27 with TRBJ1-6, with D possibly being TRBD1 (5 bases). The ends were cut back, 3 bases at V and 8 bases at J, with 17 bases in the middle. The length of the CDR3 is 16 residues. Germline CDR1 and CDR2: MNHEY and SMNVEV (reference sequence). The CDR3: CASSFTHGPGDSPLHF. The CDR3 bases are TGTGCCAGCAGTTTCACTCATGGACCGGGGGATTCACCCCTCCACTTT.

The rearrangement uses TRBV7-6 and TRBJ2-3; unclear D gene. V lost 1 base and J lost 4, with 6 bases in between. The CDR3 covers 13 residues. Germline CDR1 reads SGHVS; CDR2 reads FNYEAQ. CDR3 sequence reads: CASSLGGSDTQYF. The CDR3 nucleotides read TGTGCCAGCAGCTTAGGTGGCTCAGATACGCAGTATTTT.

This chain joins TRBV10-3 and TRBJ1-1; the D is unclear. Germline assignment: CDR1 ENHRY and CDR2 SYGVKD. The V and J ends lost 3 bases and 6 bases respectively, with 14 bases between them. This CDR3 has 14 amino acids. CDR3 residues: CAISDDTTGAEAFF. The CDR3 DNA follows: TGTGCCATCAGTGATGACACCACCGGCGCTGAAGCTTTCTTT.

The chain couples TRBV11-2 to TRBJ1-4, with TRBD1 matching 9 bases. V lost 5 bases to trimming and J lost 5 bases; unmatched junction nucleotides: 6. Germline lookup yields CDR1 SGHAT and CDR2 FQNNGV. CDR3 length: 15 amino acids. The CDR3 protein is CASSRPGQGNEKLFF. In nucleotides, the CDR3 is TGTGCCAGCAGCCGACCGGGACAGGGAAATGAAAAACTGTTTTTT. Full variable domain (outside the CDR3, taken from reference TRBV11-2 and TRBJ1-4): EAGVAQSPRYKIIEKRQSVAFWCNPISGHATLYWYQQILGQGPKLLIQFQNNGVVDDSQLPKDRFSAERLKGVDSTLKIQPAKLEDSAVYLCASSRPGQGNEKLFFGSGTQLSVL.

The chain carries TRBV5-6 and TRBJ1-3; D gene ambiguous. Trimming took off 1 base at V and 6 bases at J, with 8 bases between the two ends. The CDR3 length is 13 residues. CDR1 and CDR2 from the germline V gene are SGHDT and YYEEEE. The CDR3 loop is CASSLIRENTIYF. Here the CDR3 DNA reads TGTGCCAGCAGCTTGATACGGGAAAACACCATATATTTT.

J is TRBJ2-6 and V is TRBV27, with D tentatively TRBD1 (5 bases). From germline, CDR1 is MNHEY and CDR2 SMNVEV (reference sequence). V was cut by 6 bases and J by 2 bases, with 14 bases left in between. The CDR3 covers 16 residues. The CDR3 coding sequence is TGTGCCAGCAGCCTCCTCCAGGGAACTGGGGCCAACGTCCTGACTTTC. It encodes CASSLLQGTGANVLTF.

This chain uses TRBV27 with TRBJ1-5, with D unresolved. There are 14 residues in the CDR3. The V gene's germline CDR1 is MNHEY and CDR2 SMNVEV (reference sequence). Trimming cost V 1 base and J 7 bases, with 11 bases left between them. CDR3 region: CASSLWGLGQPQHF. In nucleotides, the CDR3 is TGTGCCAGCAGTTTATGGGGATTAGGACAGCCCCAGCATTTT.

The J gene is TRBJ1-2, the V gene TRBV19, with a weak D call TRBD1 (5 bases). V was cut by 5 bases and J by 2 bases, with 12 bases left in between. The CDR3 has 14 residues. CDR1 is LNHDA and CDR2 is SQIVND in the germline V gene (reference sequence). Written as DNA, the CDR3 is TGTGCCAGTAGTGTAGGGGCAGGGAACTATGGCTACACCTTC. Translation gives CASSVGAGNYGYTF. Variable domain in full (rest from reference TRBV19 and TRBJ1-2): DGGITQSPKYLFRKEGQNVTLSCEQNLNHDAMYWYRQDPGQGLRLIYYSQIVNDFQKGDIAEGYSVSREKKESFPLTVTSAQKNPTAFYLCASSVGAGNYGYTFGSGTRLTVV.

The V gene is TRBV7-2, the J gene TRBJ1-2; TRBD1 matches 9 bases. The germline V gene encodes CDR1 SGHTA and CDR2 FQGNSA. The CDR3 covers 15 residues. The V gene end was trimmed by 3 bases and the J gene end by 8 bases; junction bases not matched to a gene: 10. Here the CDR3 DNA reads TGTGCCAGCAGCTTCGCCCTAGGGACAGGGAGCGGCTACACCTTC. Translation: CASSFALGTGSGYTF.

The V gene is TRBV11-2, the J gene TRBJ2-3; TRBD2 is a possible D gene (6 bases). Germline lookup yields CDR1 SGHAT and CDR2 FQNNGV. Trimming took 6 bases from V and 5 from J, leaving 15 bases between them. This CDR3 is built from 14 residues. CDR3 loop: CASSVVGEVDTQYF. CDR3 in DNA: TGTGCCAGCAGTGTTGTGGGGGAGGTAGATACGCAGTATTTT.

The gene calls are TRBV5-1 and TRBJ2-1, with D maybe TRBD1 (5 bases). The CDR3 covers 16 residues. Germline V gene data show CDR1 as SGHRS and CDR2 as YFSETQ. V was shortened by 0 bases and J by 4 bases, with 14 bases between the two germline ends. Here the CDR3 reads CASSLAHDRAYNEQFF. The CDR3, as DNA: TGCGCCAGCAGCTTGGCCCATGACAGAGCTTACAATGAGCAGTTCTTC.

V gene TRBV7-9 combines with J gene TRBJ1-1; TRBD1 might be the D (6 bases). Trimming stripped 6 bases from V and 6 bases from J, with 17 bases between. CDR3 length equals 14 residues. Per the germline V gene, CDR1 is SEHNR and CDR2 is FQNEAQ (reference sequence). The CDR3 loop is CASSFEQGRAEAFF. Written as DNA, the CDR3 is TGTGCCAGCAGTTTTGAACAGGGTAGGGCTGAAGCTTTCTTT.

This clone has a single count. The chain links TRBV29-1 to TRBJ2-7; the D gene could be TRBD1 or TRBD2 (5 bases each). Trimming took 3 bases from V and 6 from J, leaving 15 bases between them. Germline-derived CDR1 and CDR2 are SQVTM and ANQGSEA. The length of the CDR3 is 13 residues. The CDR3 protein is CSVEGRPRGEQYF. The CDR3 region has the DNA TGCAGCGTTGAGGGGCGGCCTCGGGGCGAGCAGTACTTC.